These T cell receptor beta chains were read from a single sample in a study of CD8+CD57+ T cells in acquired aplastic anemia. TCRdb reprocessed the reads with MiXCR, giving one entry per CDR3 protein. The sample contains around 130,000 distinct CDR3 sequences, under 60% of which appear only once. The sample taken for sequencing was sorted CD4+, CD8+, or CD8+CD57+ T cells (not recorded which) from PBMCs. Source of these receptors: a human donor with aplastic anemia. Each CDR3 is given with its conserved first and last residue. D genes are given only for firm matches. Size is omitted from some rows. Given values are once, few, many or a class for expanded clones.

d_call	v_call	j_call	clone_size	cdr3_nt	cdr3_aa
.	TRBV19	TRBJ1-1	few	TGTGCCAGTTTTAGGGATTCTGAAGCTTTCTTT	CASFRDSEAFF
.	TRBV7-9	TRBJ2-7	.	TGTGCCAGCAGCCCAGGGGACTACGAGCAGTACTTC	CASSPGDYEQYF
.	TRBV5-1	TRBJ1-5	.	TGCGCCAGCAGCTTGGGACAGGACGGTCAGCCCCAGCATTTT	CASSLGQDGQPQHF
TRBD2	TRBV4-1	TRBJ2-7	.	TGCGCCAGCAGCCAACTAGCGGGGGAGCAGTACTTC	CASSQLAGEQYF
.	TRBV10-3	TRBJ2-7	.	TGTGCCATCAGTGATGGGCAGGGCGTGTACTTC	CAISDGQGVYF
.	TRBV4-3	TRBJ2-3	many	TGCGCCAGCAGCCAAGACCGTAGGAGACCCACAGATACGCAGTATTTT	CASSQDRRRPTDTQYF
TRBD2	TRBV13	TRBJ2-7	.	TGTGCCAGCAGCGCCTGGACTAGCGGGGGGACTACCTACGAGCAGTACTTC	CASSAWTSGGTTYEQYF
.	TRBV15	TRBJ2-7	.	TGTGCCACCAGCAGAGATTCGGTAAAGCAGTACTTC	CATSRDSVKQYF
TRBD1	TRBV15	TRBJ1-4	few	TGTGCCACCAGCCGCAGCCTACAGGGGGCAGGGGAAAAACTGTTTTTT	CATSRSLQGAGEKLFF
TRBD2	TRBV27	TRBJ2-5	.	TGTGCCAGCAGTTTACGCGCCCGTCGGGGGGGCCAAGAGACCCAGTACTTC	CASSLRARRGGQETQYF
.	TRBV7-2	TRBJ2-7	few	TGTGCCAGCAGCTCTGCCTACGAGCAGTACTTC	CASSSAYEQYF
.	TRBV11-3	TRBJ2-2	.	TGTGCCAGCAGCTTAGACATGTCCGCGGAGCTGTTTTTT	CASSLDMSAELFF
TRBD1	TRBV25-1	TRBJ1-2	.	TGTGCCAGCAGTGATTCCGGGACAGGGGTTTATGGCTACACCTTC	CASSDSGTGVYGYTF
TRBD2	TRBV7-6	TRBJ2-7	many	TGTGCCAGCAGCCCCCGGGGCGGCGGGGGGCCCTACGAGCAGTACTTC	CASSPRGGGGPYEQYF
TRBD2	TRBV7-3	TRBJ2-7	.	TGTGCCAGCAGCCAACTCGGGGGGGCCTACGAGCAGTACTTC	CASSQLGGAYEQYF
.	TRBV19	TRBJ2-2	.	TGTGCCAGTAGATCGGTGGGCGTCACCGGGGAGCTGTTTTTT	CASRSVGVTGELFF
.	TRBV24-1	TRBJ2-3	.	TGTGCCACCAGTGATCCGACAGCCACAGATACGCAGTATTTT	CATSDPTATDTQYF
.	TRBV2	TRBJ2-2	.	TGTGCCAGCATGCGAGAGGCGTTTACCGGGGAGCTGTTTTTT	CASMREAFTGELFF
.	TRBV13	TRBJ1-2	.	TGTGCCAGCAGCTTAGGTCGGGGTACAGGATACTCCACCTTC	CASSLGRGTGYSTF
TRBD1	TRBV10-3	TRBJ2-1	.	TGTGCCTCGCGGACAGGGGACCACTACAATGAGCAGTTCTTC	CASRTGDHYNEQFF
TRBD2	TRBV2	TRBJ2-1	.	TGTGCCAGCAGTGAACACGGGGGGGGAGGGAGCCCCTACAATGGGCAGTTCTTC	CASSEHGGGGSPYNGQFF
.	TRBV25-1	TRBJ2-7	few	TGTGCCAGCAGTGGATTGGTTCCCCCCAGCTCCTACGAGCAGTACTTC	CASSGLVPPSSYEQYF
TRBD1	TRBV19	TRBJ2-1	.	TGTGGCAGTAGTTGGGGACAGGGGGTCAATGAGCAGTTCTTC	CGSSWGQGVNEQFF
.	TRBV28	TRBJ1-1	.	TGTGCCAGCAGTTTATCCAGGGGGAACACTGAAGCTTTCTTT	CASSLSRGNTEAFF
.	TRBV7-9	TRBJ1-5	.	TGTGCCAGCAGCTTAGGACAGACCAATCAGCCCCAGCATTTT	CASSLGQTNQPQHF
TRBD1	TRBV5-5	TRBJ1-2	once	TGTGCCAGCAGCTTAAGGACAGGAGATGGCTACACCTTC	CASSLRTGDGYTF
.	TRBV6-2/TRBV6-3	TRBJ1-1	.	TGTGCCAGCAGAAAACACCTCAGGGGCACTGAAGCTTTCTTT	CASRKHLRGTEAFF
.	TRBV9	TRBJ1-6	many	TGTGCCAGCAGCCACTCTAATTCACCCCTCCACTTT	CASSHSNSPLHF
.	TRBV7-9	TRBJ1-6	.	TGTGCCAGCAGCTTAGCGGGGGCTCAAGTGAATTCACCCCTCCACTTT	CASSLAGAQVNSPLHF
.	TRBV5-1	TRBJ1-1	.	TGCGCCAGCAGCCTAACGAGCACTGAAGCTTTCTTT	CASSLTSTEAFF
TRBD2	TRBV2	TRBJ2-7	once	TGTGCCAGCAGGTCTAGCGGGGGGAAACCCTACGAGCAGTACTTC	CASRSSGGKPYEQYF
.	TRBV20-1	TRBJ1-1	.	TGCAGTGCTAGAGATGTCCGCCAGGCGAGCGCTGAAGCTTACTTT	CSARDVRQASAEAYF
TRBD1	TRBV25-1	TRBJ1-2	once	TGTGCCAGCAGTGGATGGACAGGGGTCGATGGCTACACCTTC	CASSGWTGVDGYTF
TRBD1	TRBV24-1	TRBJ2-2	.	TGTGCCACCAGTGAAACGTCAGGGGGTAGCTCCGGGGAGCTGTTTTTT	CATSETSGGSSGELFF
.	TRBV10-3	TRBJ2-5	.	TGTGCCATCAGTGAGTCCATGAACCAAGAGACCCAGTACTTC	CAISESMNQETQYF